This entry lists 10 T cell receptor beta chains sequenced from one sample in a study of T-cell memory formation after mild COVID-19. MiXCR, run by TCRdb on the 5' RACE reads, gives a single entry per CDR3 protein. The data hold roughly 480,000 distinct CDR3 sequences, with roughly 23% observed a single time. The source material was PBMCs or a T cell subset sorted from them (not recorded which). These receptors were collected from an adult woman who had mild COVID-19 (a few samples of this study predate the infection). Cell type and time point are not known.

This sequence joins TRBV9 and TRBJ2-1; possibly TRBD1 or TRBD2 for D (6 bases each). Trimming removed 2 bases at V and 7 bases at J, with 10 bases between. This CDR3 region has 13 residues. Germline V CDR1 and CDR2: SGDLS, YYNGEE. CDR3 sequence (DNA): TGTGCCAGCAGCGTGGGGGGCGTTAATGAGCAGTTCTTC. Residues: CASSVGGVNEQFF.

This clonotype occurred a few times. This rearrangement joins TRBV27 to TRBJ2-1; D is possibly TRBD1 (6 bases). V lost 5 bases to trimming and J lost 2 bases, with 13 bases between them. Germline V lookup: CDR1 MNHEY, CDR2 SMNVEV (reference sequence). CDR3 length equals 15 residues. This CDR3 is CASSTYRAAYNEQFF. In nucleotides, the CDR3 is TGTGCCAGCAGTACCTACAGGGCGGCCTACAATGAGCAGTTCTTC.

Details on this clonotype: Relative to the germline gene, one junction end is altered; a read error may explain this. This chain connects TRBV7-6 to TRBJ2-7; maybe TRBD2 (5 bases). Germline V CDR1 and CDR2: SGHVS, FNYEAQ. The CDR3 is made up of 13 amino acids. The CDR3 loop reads CAGSLGSGYEQYF. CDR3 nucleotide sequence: TGTGCCGGCAGCTTGGGAAGCGGCTACGAGCAGTACTTC.

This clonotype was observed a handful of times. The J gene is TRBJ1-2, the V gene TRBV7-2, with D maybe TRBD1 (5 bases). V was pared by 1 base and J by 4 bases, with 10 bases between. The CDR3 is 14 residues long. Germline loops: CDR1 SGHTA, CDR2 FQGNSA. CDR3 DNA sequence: TGTGCCAGCAGCTTAGGGGGGATACCCTATGGCTACACCTTC. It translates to CASSLGGIPYGYTF. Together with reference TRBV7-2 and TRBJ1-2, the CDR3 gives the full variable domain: GAGVSQSPSNKVTEKGKDVELRCDPISGHTALYWYRQSLGQGLEFLIYFQGNSAPDKSGLPSDRFSAERTGGSVSTLTIQRTQQEDSAVYLCASSLGGIPYGYTFGSGTRLTVV.

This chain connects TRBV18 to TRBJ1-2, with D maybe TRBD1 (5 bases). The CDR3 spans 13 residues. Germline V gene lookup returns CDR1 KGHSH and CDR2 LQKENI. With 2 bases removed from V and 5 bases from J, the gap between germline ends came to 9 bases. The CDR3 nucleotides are TGTGCCAGCTCACCATTGGACACTTATGGCTACACCTTC. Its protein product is CASSPLDTYGYTF.

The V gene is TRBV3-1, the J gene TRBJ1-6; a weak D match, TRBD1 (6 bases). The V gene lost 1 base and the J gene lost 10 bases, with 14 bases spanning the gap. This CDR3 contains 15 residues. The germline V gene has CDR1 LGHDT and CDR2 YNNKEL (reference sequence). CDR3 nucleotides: TGTGCCAGCAGCCAAGCTCGGGGGGCACAGTCACCCCTCCACTTT. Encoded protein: CASSQARGAQSPLHF.

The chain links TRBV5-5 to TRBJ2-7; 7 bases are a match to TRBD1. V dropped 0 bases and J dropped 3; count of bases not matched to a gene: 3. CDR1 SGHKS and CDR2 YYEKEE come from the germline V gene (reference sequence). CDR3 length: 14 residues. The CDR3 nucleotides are TGTGCCAGCAGCTTGGGAAGGGGGCACTACGAGCAGTACTTC. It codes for CASSLGRGHYEQYF.

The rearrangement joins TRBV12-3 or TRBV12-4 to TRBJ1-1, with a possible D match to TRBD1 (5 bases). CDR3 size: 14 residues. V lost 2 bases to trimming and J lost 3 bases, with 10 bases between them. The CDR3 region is CASSLRVGDTEAFF. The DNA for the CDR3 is TGTGCCAGCAGTTTAAGGGTAGGGGACACTGAAGCTTTCTTT.

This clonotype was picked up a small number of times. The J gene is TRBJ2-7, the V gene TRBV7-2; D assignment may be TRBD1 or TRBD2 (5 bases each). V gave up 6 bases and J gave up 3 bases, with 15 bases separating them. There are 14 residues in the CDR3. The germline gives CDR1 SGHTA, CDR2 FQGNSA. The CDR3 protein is CASRTGTADYEQYF. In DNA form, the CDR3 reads TGTGCCAGCAGGACCGGGACGGCAGACTACGAGCAGTACTTC.

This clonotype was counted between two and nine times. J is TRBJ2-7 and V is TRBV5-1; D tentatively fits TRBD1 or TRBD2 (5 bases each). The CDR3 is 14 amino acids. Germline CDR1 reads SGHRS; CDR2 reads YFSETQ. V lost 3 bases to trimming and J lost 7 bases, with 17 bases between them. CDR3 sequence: CASSSRDRSGEQYF. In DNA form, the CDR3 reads TGCGCCAGCAGCTCCCGGGACCGTTCGGGAGAGCAGTACTTC.